This T cell receptor beta chain emerged from a study of identical twins. General observations from the study: Out-of-frame alpha sequences shared between twins exhibited an excess of low generation probability.

A universal primer site came from template switching; cDNA carried unique molecular identifiers. One entry per CDR3 protein, called by TCRdb with MiXCR from the 5' RACE reads. The data show roughly 690,000 distinct CDR3 sequences, with over 5% seen just once and about 1.8% held by the top ten. All donors were healthy Caucasians. Worth noting for this clonotype: Its antigen is unidentified.

There are 16 residues in the CDR3. With V trimmed by 1 base and J by 4 bases, 9 bases remained unmatched. Germline V gives CDR1 SQVTM, CDR2 ANQGSEA. The receptor comes from a young man in good health. The rearrangement links TRBV29-1 to TRBJ2-1, with TRBD1 matching 8 bases. The specimen sequenced was naive T cells sorted from blood. CDR3 amino acids: CSVEGLRDRRYNEQFF. CDR3 nucleotides: TGCAGCGTTGAAGGACTCCGGGACAGGAGATACAATGAGCAGTTCTTC.